This T cell receptor (beta chain) was sequenced during a study of CD8+ T cells in alopecia areata. Looking at the study overall: Each of the treated patients was given oral tofacitinib, 5 to 10 mg twice daily, for moderate-to-severe alopecia areata. The study gave tofacitinib for 6 to 18 months, then 6 months off drug.

Regarding this clone: No antigen is known for it.

General study results and limits: Normal scalp showed lower clonality than lesional scalp, especially alopecia totalis/universalis.

Reverse transcribed after extraction, RNA yielded cDNA as the sequencing template. TCRdb keeps only in-frame clones here, not all; method: immunoSEQ multiplex PCR. The sample lists about 170,000 clones, 67% occurring once. Trimming took 2 bases from V and 4 from J, leaving 11 bases between them. CDR3 length: 14 amino acids. Germline CDR1 is MNHEY and CDR2 is SMNVEV (reference sequence). This chain connects TRBV27 to TRBJ2-5, with D possibly being TRBD1 (5 bases). The clonotype comes from a human donor with alopecia areata. The sample in question was CD8+ T cells sorted from blood, obtained at week 0. The CDR3 bases are TGTGCCAGCAGTTTACAGGCAGGGTCAGAGACCCAGTACTTC. It is translated as CASSLQAGSETQYF.